The 23 T cell receptor beta chains below were found in one sample sequenced in a study of blood T cell repertoires in COVID-19. Clones were sequenced by immunoSEQ multiplex PCR, and TCRdb holds only the in-frame ones, with some missing. The data hold 180,000 or so clones, with around 85% observed a single time. Sequencing was performed on peripheral blood. The receptors here all came from a human donor with active or convalescent COVID-19. The donor label of this sample is uncertain.

The chain couples TRBV7-6 to TRBJ2-1; 12 bases are a match to TRBD2. Germline CDR1 SGHVS, CDR2 FNYEAQ. Germline trimming cut 4 bases from V and 8 bases from J; bases unmatched to any gene: 9. The CDR3 runs to 16 residues. The DNA for the CDR3 is TGTGCCAGCAGCTCTAGGACTAGCGGGAAGTTCTATGAGCAGTTCTTC. It specifies CASSSRTSGKFYEQFF.

The V and J genes are TRBV14 and TRBJ1-4; perhaps TRBD1 as D (6 bases). V lost 2 bases and J lost 1, with 14 bases in between. There are 17 residues in the CDR3. Germline assignment: CDR1 SGHDN and CDR2 FVKESK. Here the CDR3 reads CASSQWSIRGTNEKLFF. The CDR3 region has the DNA TGTGCCAGCAGCCAATGGTCCATCAGGGGAACTAATGAAAAACTGTTTTTT. The variable domain in full, completed from reference TRBV14 and TRBJ1-4, reads EAGVTQFPSHSVIEKGQTVTLRCDPISGHDNLYWYRRVMGKEIKFLLHFVKESKQDESGMPNNRFLAERTGGTYSTLKVQPAELEDSGVYFCASSQWSIRGTNEKLFFGSGTQLSVL.

The chain combines TRBV7-2 with TRBJ2-5, with 10 bases fitting TRBD2. The V gene's germline CDR1 is SGHTA and CDR2 FQGNSA. The CDR3 sequence is 15 residues long. Trimming took 5 bases from V and 4 from J; bases not matched to a gene: 7. In DNA form, the CDR3 reads TGTGCCAGCAGCACTTCAGCGGGGGGGGGAGAGACCCAGTACTTC. Translating gives CASSTSAGGGETQYF.

The V and J genes are TRBV6-5 and TRBJ2-7; maybe TRBD1 (6 bases). The germline CDR1 and CDR2 sequences are MNHEY and SVGAGI. The germline V and J ends were trimmed by 2 bases and 4 bases, with 12 bases remaining between them. This CDR3 contains 14 residues. CDR3 in amino acids: CASSYRTESYEQYF. CDR3 coding DNA: TGTGCCAGCAGTTACCGGACAGAGAGTTACGAGCAGTACTTC.

The CDR3 here is CASSGQGMNTEAFF. CDR3 coding DNA: TGTGCCAGCAGTGGTCAGGGAATGAACACTGAAGCTTTCTTT. This rearrangement joins TRBV2 to TRBJ1-1; D is possibly TRBD1 (5 bases). Trimming removed 4 bases at V and 0 bases at J, with 9 bases between. The CDR3 spans 14 residues. CDR1 and CDR2 (germline): SNHLY, FYNNEI.

This clone has only a few counts. V is TRBV4-2 and J is TRBJ2-3; tentatively, D is TRBD2 (6 bases). The CDR3 has 15 residues. Germline CDR1 and CDR2: LGHNA and YNFKEQ. V lost 0 bases to trimming and J lost 2 bases, with 9 bases between them. The CDR3 DNA follows: TGTGCCAGCAGCCAAGAGGGACTGTACACAGATACGCAGTATTTT. Translated: CASSQEGLYTDTQYF.

The gene calls are TRBV6-6 and TRBJ2-1, with 7 nucleotides matching TRBD1. Germline loops: CDR1 MNHNY, CDR2 SVGAGI (reference sequence). This CDR3 has 16 residues. The junction had 9 bases not matched to a gene; V was cut back by 5 bases and J by 2 bases. The CDR3 here is CASSPRQGIAYNEQFF. CDR3 sequence (DNA): TGTGCCAGCAGTCCTCGACAGGGTATCGCCTACAATGAGCAGTTCTTC.

The V gene is TRBV7-9, the J gene TRBJ2-2; the match to TRBD1 covers 8 bases. The V and J ends lost 1 base and 4 bases, in that order; junction bases with no gene match: 2. This CDR3 has 15 amino acids. The germline V gene has CDR1 SEHNR and CDR2 FQNEAQ (reference sequence). The CDR3 DNA follows: TGTGCCAGCAGCTTAGGGGGACAGGTCACCGGGGAGCTGTTTTTT. It specifies CASSLGGQVTGELFF. The full variable domain, its missing parts supplied by reference TRBV7-9 and TRBJ2-2, is DTGVSQNPRHKITKRGQNVTFRCDPISEHNRLYWYRQTLGQGPEFLTYFQNEAQLEKSRLLSDRFSAERPKGSFSTLEIQRTEQGDSAMYLCASSLGGQVTGELFFGEGSRLTVL.

The chain is built from TRBV3-1 (or the pseudogene TRBV3-2) and TRBJ2-1; 7 bases agree with TRBD2. Unmatched junction bases numbered 12, after V lost 4 bases and J lost 6 bases. The germline V gene has CDR1 LGHDT and CDR2 YNNKEL (reference sequence). The CDR3 contains 16 residues. CDR3 sequence: CASSLKLASPGNEQFF. CDR3 in DNA: TGTGCCAGCAGCCTGAAACTAGCGTCGCCGGGCAATGAGCAGTTCTTC.

The chain combines TRBV13 with TRBJ2-5; the D gene is possibly TRBD2 (5 bases). Germline CDR1 is PRHDT and CDR2 is FYEKMQ (reference sequence). The CDR3 is 16 amino acids. Deletions cut 5 bases from V and 2 bases from J, with 18 bases between. The CDR3 region is CASSHVGFSGQETQYF. CDR3 bases: TGTGCCAGCAGCCACGTGGGCTTCAGCGGACAAGAGACCCAGTACTTC.

The chain links TRBV24-1 to TRBJ2-3, with 10 positions matching TRBD1. The CDR3 extends over 16 amino acids. V trimming: 3 bases; J trimming: 2 bases; junction bases outside the gene matches: 4. Germline V CDR1 and CDR2: KGHDR, SFDVKD. The DNA for the CDR3 is TGTGCCACCAGTGATCGGGGACAGGGGAACACAGATACGCAGTATTTT. Translation gives CATSDRGQGNTDTQYF.

CDR3 loop: CASSYILAGAAEQYF. CDR3 coding DNA: TGTGCCAGCAGTTACATACTAGCGGGGGCTGCCGAGCAGTACTTC. V usage is TRBV6-2 or TRBV6-3 and J usage is TRBJ2-7; 11 bases fit TRBD2. This CDR3 spans 15 amino acids. V was pared by 2 bases and J by 6 bases, with 6 bases of the junction left unmatched. The V gene's germline CDR1 is MNHEY and CDR2 SVGEGT.

This clone has just one count. The chain joins TRBV30 to TRBJ1-5; no definite D call. Trimming took 0 bases from V and 5 from J, leaving 8 bases between them. In germline, CDR1 is GTSNPN, CDR2 SVGIG (reference sequence). The CDR3 is 13 residues long. Here the CDR3 reads CAWSVRGHQPQHF. CDR3 sequence (DNA): TGTGCCTGGAGTGTACGAGGGCATCAGCCCCAGCATTTT. Based on the CDR3 plus reference TRBV30 and TRBJ1-5, the full variable domain is SQTIHQWPATLVQPVGSPLSLECTVEGTSNPNLYWYRQAAGRGLQLLFYSVGIGQISSEVPQNLSASRPQDRQFILSSKKLLLSDSGFYLCAWSVRGHQPQHFGDGTRLSIL.

V is TRBV6-5 and J is TRBJ2-5; the match to TRBD2 covers 15 bases. Losses at the gene ends were 4 bases for V and 7 bases for J; bases not matched to a gene: 1. In germline, CDR1 is MNHEY, CDR2 SVGAGI. This CDR3 is 14 amino acids long. As DNA, the CDR3 is TGTGCCAGCAGTTCGGGACTAGCGGGGGGGACCCAGTACTTC. This encodes CASSSGLAGGTQYF.

The chain links TRBV28 to TRBJ1-5; D ambiguous. The CDR3 extends over 14 amino acids. In germline, CDR1 is MDHEN, CDR2 SYDVKM. V shed 6 bases and J shed 15 bases, with 24 bases lying between them. CDR3 DNA sequence: TGTGCCAGCAGGCCCGGAGCAGCAGGAGAGGGATTGCATTTT. This gives the protein CASRPGAAGEGLHF. Full variable domain (rest looked up from reference TRBV28 and TRBJ1-5): DVKVTQSSRYLVKRTGEKVFLECVQDMDHENMFWYRQDPGLGLRLIYFSYDVKMKEKGDIPEGYSVSREKKERFSLILESASTNQTSMYLCASRPGAAGEGLHFGDGTRLSIL.

The chain combines TRBV12-3 or TRBV12-4 with TRBJ2-1; D uncertain. The CDR3 covers 12 residues. The V gene lost 5 bases and the J gene lost 3 bases, with 5 bases spanning the gap. Here the CDR3 DNA reads TGTGCCAGCAGTGGCGGCTACAATGAGCAGTTCTTC. Its protein is CASSGGYNEQFF.

J is TRBJ2-5 and V is TRBV3-1 (or the pseudogene TRBV3-2); 11 nucleotides align to TRBD2. Looked up from germline, CDR1 is LGHDT and CDR2 is YNNKEL (reference sequence). The CDR3 length is 16 residues. With V trimmed by 0 bases and J by 4 bases, 4 bases remained unmatched. The CDR3 protein is CASSQDRLAGGETQYF. The DNA of the CDR3 is TGTGCCAGCAGCCAAGATAGGCTAGCGGGGGGAGAGACCCAGTACTTC.

This chain connects TRBV6-4 to TRBJ2-1; D is uncertain. V lost 0 bases to trimming and J lost 5 bases, with 5 bases between them. The CDR3 extends over 13 amino acids. Germline V gene lookup returns CDR1 MRHNA and CDR2 SNTAGT. The CDR3 bases are TGTGCCAGCAGTGACTCTCAGAACAATGAGCAGTTCTTC. Amino acid sequence: CASSDSQNNEQFF.

The V call is TRBV19, the J call TRBJ1-3, with D unclear. Per germline, CDR1 LNHDA and CDR2 SQIVND (reference sequence). The V and J ends lost 5 bases and 0 bases respectively, with 11 bases between them. The length of the CDR3 is 15 residues. Written as DNA, the CDR3 is TGTGCCAGTAGTTCGGGCGGGTACTCTGGAAACACCATATATTTT. This encodes CASSSGGYSGNTIYF.

The V call is TRBV29-1, the J call TRBJ2-5; 11 nucleotides line up with TRBD2. CDR3 length: 20 residues. CDR1 SQVTM and CDR2 ANQGSEA come from the germline V gene. V lost 4 bases to trimming and J lost 1 base; unmatched junction nucleotides: 20. The CDR3 reads CSVGRWGRLAGGEGQETQYF. CDR3 sequence (DNA): TGCAGCGTTGGAAGGTGGGGGCGCCTAGCGGGAGGCGAGGGCCAAGAGACCCAGTACTTC.

J is TRBJ2-7 and V is TRBV20-1; possibly TRBD2 for D (5 bases). The CDR3 sequence is 13 residues long. Germline CDR1 is DFQATT and CDR2 is SNEGSKA (reference sequence). Trimming stripped 3 bases from V and 5 bases from J, with 14 bases between. DNA of the CDR3: TGCAGTGCTAGTTCCGGGGTTGATGACGAGCAGTACTTC. It specifies CSASSGVDDEQYF.

This clone was seen a single time. This rearrangement joins TRBV30 to TRBJ2-7; TRBD2 matches at 9 bases. The CDR3 has 14 amino acids. Germline V CDR1 and CDR2: GTSNPN, SVGIG (reference sequence). After removal of 3 bases from V and 0 bases from J, the junction contained 3 bases not matched to a gene. CDR3: CAWRAGGNSYEQYF. The DNA of the CDR3 is TGTGCCTGGAGAGCGGGAGGTAACTCCTACGAGCAGTACTTC. The variable domain in full, completed from reference TRBV30 and TRBJ2-7, reads SQTIHQWPATLVQPVGSPLSLECTVEGTSNPNLYWYRQAAGRGLQLLFYSVGIGQISSEVPQNLSASRPQDRQFILSSKKLLLSDSGFYLCAWRAGGNSYEQYFGPGTRLTVT.

The V gene is TRBV30, the J gene TRBJ2-7; 16 bases fit TRBD2. The CDR3 covers 16 residues. Germline V gene data show CDR1 as GTSNPN and CDR2 as SVGIG (reference sequence). V lost 5 bases and J lost 7; bases outside the gene matches: 11. The CDR3 loop is CAWAPGTSGRVPEQYF. CDR3 nucleotides: TGTGCCTGGGCCCCCGGGACTAGCGGGAGGGTACCGGAGCAGTACTTC. Combining the CDR3 with reference TRBV30 and TRBJ2-7 gives the whole variable domain SQTIHQWPATLVQPVGSPLSLECTVEGTSNPNLYWYRQAAGRGLQLLFYSVGIGQISSEVPQNLSASRPQDRQFILSSKKLLLSDSGFYLCAWAPGTSGRVPEQYFGPGTRLTVT.